This T cell receptor (beta chain) was obtained from a study of blood T cell repertoires in COVID-19. Study at large: Samples came from the United States, Italy and Spain, spanning acute and convalescent COVID-19. T cells, B-cell-depleted T cells, or PBMCs supplied cDNA or gDNA.

As processed by the authors: Reference gene primer amplification in the assay estimated nucleated cell counts. TCRdb's table, derived via immunoSEQ multiplex PCR, lists solely in-frame clones and lacks some. The DNA gave D and trimming, while V, J and clone size come from that table. In the table there are 200,000 to 300,000 clones, around 87% of which are singletons. V dropped 3 bases and J dropped 5 bases, with 15 bases sitting between them. From germline, CDR1 is MDHEN and CDR2 SYDVKM. The CDR3 spans 15 residues. The chain recombines TRBV28 with TRBJ2-3; the D gene is possibly TRBD2 (5 bases). The TCR originated in a woman in her forties or fifties with acute or convalescent COVID-19. Material: peripheral blood. The CDR3 DNA sequence: TGTGCCAGCAGTTTGGATTTGGGAGTTGGAGATACGCAGTATTTT. It is translated as CASSLDLGVGDTQYF.